This T cell receptor (beta chain) was captured by sequencing in a study of T cells in Graves' hyperthyroidism and ophthalmopathy. Broader study findings: A median about 7 months before onset, the model predicted ophthalmopathy. Clonotypes that were expanded in thyroid above 0.001 mostly appeared in blood too.

This clonotype was seen many times. What it recognizes is unknown. Across 18 months, stable Graves' hyperthyroidism was marked by no progression to ophthalmopathy. PBMCs came from 9 to 10 ml fresh peripheral blood. The TCR beta CDR3 regions underwent amplification using RNA transcripts as the source. A first-round RT-PCR of the TCR CDR3 used the HTBI primer set. TCRdb re-called the multiplex PCR reads with MiXCR, one entry per CDR3 protein. The sample shows fewer than 350,000 distinct CDR3 sequences, roughly an eighth of them seen only once. This CDR3 contains 14 residues. V was clipped by 1 base and J by 1 base, with 8 bases between them. Germline-derived CDR1 and CDR2 are SGHKS and YYEKEE (reference sequence).

This receptor was obtained from a woman in her forties with Graves' hyperthyroidism. Sequencing was done on a sample of blood. The V and J genes are TRBV5-5 and TRBJ2-5, with D maybe TRBD2 (6 bases). The CDR3 spells CASSLRELQETQYF. The CDR3 DNA reads as TGTGCCAGCAGCTTGCGGGAGCTCCAAGAGACCCAGTACTTC.